The 17 T cell receptor beta chains reported below all come from one sample, sequenced in a study of T cell repertoires in cytomegalovirus infection. TCRdb passed the reads through MiXCR, listing each CDR3 protein once. This table holds almost 300,000 distinct CDR3 sequences, 9.6% found once. Sequenced: PBMCs. The receptors stem from a human donor in good health (CMV status not recorded). Some clones in this sample may be carry-over from other donors' samples.

Many counts were recorded for this clonotype. In DNA, the CDR3 is TGTGCCAGCAGTCAGCGGGGGAGCACAGATACGCAGTATTTT. This encodes CASSQRGSTDTQYF. The rearrangement links TRBV6-4 to TRBJ2-3; 8 nucleotides agree with TRBD2. This CDR3 contains 14 residues. Germline trimming cut 5 bases from V and 0 bases from J; bases unmatched to any gene: 1. Germline assignment: CDR1 MRHNA and CDR2 SNTAGT.

This clonotype was recorded a few times. The V gene is TRBV20-1, the J gene TRBJ2-5, with TRBD2 matching 9 bases. V was pared by 5 bases and J by 5 bases, with 15 bases of the junction left unmatched. CDR1 DFQATT and CDR2 SNEGSKA come from the germline V gene (reference sequence). The CDR3 runs to 16 residues. The DNA of the CDR3 is TGCAGTGCTGTCGTTCCGGGACTAGCAATAGTGGAGACCCAGTACTTC. This sequence encodes CSAVVPGLAIVETQYF.

This clonotype has a count of ten or more. The rearrangement links TRBV28 to TRBJ1-2; 8 bases line up with TRBD1. The CDR3 runs 14 residues. V shed 5 bases and J 8 bases; nucleotides not matched to a gene: 10. CDR1 MDHEN and CDR2 SYDVKM come from the germline V gene. The CDR3, as DNA: TGTGCCAGCAGTATGTACCCAGGGGGCCGGGGCTACACCTTC. Translated: CASSMYPGGRGYTF.

The genes are TRBV14 and TRBJ2-7; 8 bases map to TRBD1. V lost 1 base to trimming and J lost 3 bases; unmatched junction nucleotides: 5. The CDR3 loop spans 15 amino acids. CDR1 is SGHDN and CDR2 is FVKESK in the germline V gene. The CDR3 DNA reads as TGTGCCAGCAGCCAAGCCGGACAGGGAGACTACGAGCAGTACGTC. Its translation is CASSQAGQGDYEQYV.

This clonotype has at least ten counts. In DNA, the CDR3 is TGTGCCAGCAGTGGGGGGGCGGGGCTCTCCTACGAGCAGTACTTC. It encodes CASSGGAGLSYEQYF. The genes are TRBV28 and TRBJ2-7, with a possible D match to TRBD2 (7 bases). CDR3 length equals 15 residues. Per germline, CDR1 MDHEN and CDR2 SYDVKM. V gave up 5 bases and J gave up 0 bases, with 14 bases separating them.

This clonotype was seen a handful of times. As DNA, the CDR3 is TGTGCCAGCAGTGTAGGGGGCAGTAACTATGGCTACACCTTC. This codes for CASSVGGSNYGYTF. The genes are TRBV28 and TRBJ1-2, with 7 bases identical to TRBD1. J was trimmed by 1 base and V by 5 bases; bases with no gene match: 4. This CDR3 is 14 amino acids long. Germline V gene lookup returns CDR1 MDHEN and CDR2 SYDVKM.

The V gene is TRBV18, the J gene TRBJ2-7; 8 bases match TRBD1. The junction had 9 bases not matched to a gene; V was cut back by 4 bases and J by 1 base. This CDR3 has 16 residues. Germline V gene data show CDR1 as KGHSH and CDR2 as LQKENI. CDR3 DNA: TGTGCCAGCTCACTCATGAACAGGGACAGGTCCTACGAGCAGTACGTC. It translates to CASSLMNRDRSYEQYV.

This chain connects TRBV5-1 to TRBJ1-1, with TRBD1 identical over 7 bases. The CDR3 loop spans 12 amino acids. Germline trimming cut 2 bases from V and 12 bases from J; bases unmatched to any gene: 7. Germline CDR1 is SGHRS and CDR2 is YFSETQ. CDR3 DNA: TGCGCCAGCAGCTTCACAGGGGAAGGGCCTTTCTTT. Its protein is CASSFTGEGPFF.

This clonotype occurred many times. The gene calls are TRBV7-2 and TRBJ2-2; TRBD1 agrees at 7 bases. V gave up 7 bases and J gave up 0 bases; unmatched junction bases: 5. Germline CDR1 SGHTA, CDR2 FQGNSA. This CDR3 contains 15 residues. Here the CDR3 DNA reads TGTGCCAGCACCACCGGGACAGCGAACACCGGGGAGCTGTTTTTT. Translated, it gives CASTTGTANTGELFF.

The sample holds many counts of this clonotype. The chain uses TRBV7-2 and TRBJ2-2; the D is unclear. Germline V CDR1 and CDR2: SGHTA, FQGNSA. The V end was cut by 1 base, the J end by 1 base, with 7 bases between. This CDR3 has 15 amino acids. CDR3 in DNA: TGTGCCAGCAGCTTAGGGCAGATGAACACCGGGGAGCTGTTTTTT. This gives the protein CASSLGQMNTGELFF.

In its sample, this clonotype was seen many times. The chain combines TRBV6-2 or TRBV6-3 with TRBJ1-5; D is possibly TRBD1 (5 bases). Trimming took off 0 bases at V and 2 bases at J, with 17 bases between the two ends. CDR1 is MNHEY and CDR2 is SVGEGT in the germline V gene. The CDR3 has 18 amino acids. In DNA form, the CDR3 reads TGTGCCAGCAGTTACTCGAGTGGCCGGGGGGGGGGCAATCAGCCCCAGCATTTT. Protein: CASSYSSGRGGGNQPQHF.

This clonotype has a count of ten or more. V usage is TRBV7-9 and J usage is TRBJ2-7, with D perhaps TRBD1 (8 bases). CDR3 length equals 14 residues. The germline CDR1 and CDR2 sequences are SEHNR and FQNEAQ (reference sequence). Trimming removed 5 bases at V and 11 bases at J, with 22 bases between. In DNA form, the CDR3 reads TGTGCCAGCAGCCCTGAGACAGGGGAGGGCTACGAGTACTTC. It specifies CASSPETGEGYEYF.

The chain employs TRBV28 and TRBJ1-1, with D perhaps matching TRBD1 (6 bases). Germline V CDR1 and CDR2: MDHEN, SYDVKM. There are 16 residues in the CDR3. Trimming pared 6 bases from V and 4 bases from J, leaving 21 bases between. The CDR3, as DNA: TGTGCCAGCAGCTCCGGGGGGGCGAAATCACGCACTGAAGCTTTCTTT. This translates into CASSSGGAKSRTEAFF. The variable domain in full, with the rest retrieved from reference TRBV28 and TRBJ1-1, is DVKVTQSSRYLVKRTGEKVFLECVQDMDHENMFWYRQDPGLGLRLIYFSYDVKMKEKGDIPEGYSVSREKKERFSLILESASTNQTSMYLCASSSGGAKSRTEAFFGQGTRLTVV.

This clonotype showed up many times. The rearrangement uses TRBV7-9 and TRBJ2-1, with 7 bases identical to TRBD2. This CDR3 spans 15 amino acids. Germline trimming cut 6 bases from V and 5 bases from J; bases unmatched to any gene: 10. The germline V gene encodes CDR1 SEHNR and CDR2 FQNEAQ (reference sequence). The CDR3 DNA is TGTGCCAGCAGGTGGGCGGGGGATTGGGACAATGAGCAGTTCTTC. It codes for CASRWAGDWDNEQFF.

This clonotype was observed a handful of times. This chain connects TRBV6-5 to TRBJ1-2; 7 bases are a match to TRBD1. The V gene's germline CDR1 is MNHEY and CDR2 SVGAGI. The J segment lost 4 bases and the V segment lost 3 bases, leaving 8 bases of the junction unmatched. CDR3 length: 15 amino acids. The CDR3 loop is CASSYKGAAGYGYTF. The CDR3 DNA reads TGTGCCAGCAGTTATAAGGGGGCAGCCGGCTATGGCTACACCTTC.

The sample holds many counts of this clonotype. The chain carries TRBV20-1 and TRBJ2-7; D uncertain. Germline V gene sequence: CDR1 DFQATT, CDR2 SNEGSKA (reference sequence). Between the trimmed V and J ends, which lost 0 bases and 3 bases, there was a span of 9 bases. The CDR3 is made up of 13 amino acids. The CDR3 DNA follows: TGCAGTGCTAGAGATCCCCGCAGCTACGAGCAGTACTTC. This gives the protein CSARDPRSYEQYF.

This clonotype was observed at least ten times. The V gene is TRBV19, the J gene TRBJ2-7; D perhaps matches TRBD1 (6 bases). Germline loops: CDR1 LNHDA, CDR2 SQIVND (reference sequence). V dropped 6 bases and J dropped 1 base, with 13 bases sitting between them. This CDR3 has 14 residues. The CDR3 DNA follows: TGTGCCAGTAGCACCCACAGGGATTCCTACGAGCAGTACTTC. It translates to CASSTHRDSYEQYF.